These T cell receptor beta chains were read from a single sample in a study of CD8 T cells in ankylosing spondylitis. TCRdb reprocessed the 5' RACE reads via MiXCR and lists one record per CDR3 protein. The sample carries some 300,000 distinct CDR3 sequences, less than 25% recorded once. Input material: blood, either unsorted or a sorted T cell fraction (not recorded which). The receptors stem from a female donor with ankylosing spondylitis or in good health (not recorded which). The CDR3 runs from the conserved cysteine through the conserved F or W. A D gene is named only where the DNA matches it firmly. Size is stated for part of the rows, as once, few or many counts, or as a class when the clone is expanded.

j_call	clone_size	v_call	d_call	cdr3_nt	cdr3_aa
TRBJ2-5	-	TRBV7-7	TRBD2	TGTGCTAGCAGCTTAGCGGGAGGGCCAGAGACCCAGTACTTC	CASSLAGGPETQYF
TRBJ2-2	few	TRBV7-2	-	TGTGCCAGCAGCTTAGCTCCAGGGGCAGTTGCCGGGGAGCTGTTTTTT	CASSLAPGAVAGELFF
TRBJ2-3	-	TRBV29-1	-	TGCAGCTTATCTGGGCCCTCCACAGATACGCAGTATTTT	CSLSGPSTDTQYF
TRBJ2-3	few	TRBV20-1	-	TGCAGTGCTAGAGAGCCGACAGTCGATACGCAGTATTTT	CSAREPTVDTQYF
TRBJ2-3	few	TRBV5-5	-	TGTGCCAGCAGCTTGGAATACGGCGGGTCGTTCAAGGATACGCAGTATTTT	CASSLEYGGSFKDTQYF
TRBJ2-7	few	TRBV4-3	-	TGCGCCAGCAGCCAAGAAGGGGCAGGGGGGTCCTACGAGCAGTACTTC	CASSQEGAGGSYEQYF
TRBJ2-1	many	TRBV7-2	TRBD2	TGTGCCAGCAGTTTAGAAACTAGCGGGTACAATGAGCAGTTCTTC	CASSLETSGYNEQFF
TRBJ2-7	few	TRBV7-6	TRBD2	TGTGCCAGCAGCTTAGTCGGTAGCGGGGGATACGAGCAGTACTTC	CASSLVGSGGYEQYF
TRBJ2-7	-	TRBV7-2	-	TGTGCCAGCAGCTTAGAGGTTTGGAGCTCCTACGAGCAGTACTTC	CASSLEVWSSYEQYF
TRBJ2-5	few	TRBV5-1	-	TGCGCCAGCAGCGTCTCCCCAGGGGAGACCCAGTACTTC	CASSVSPGETQYF
TRBJ1-4	few	TRBV5-1	-	TGCGCCAGCAGCCGGGGGACTGACGAAAAACTGTTTTTT	CASSRGTDEKLFF
TRBJ2-5	few	TRBV7-9	-	TGTGCCAGCAGCACCAAGGCGTGGGAGACCCAGTACTTC	CASSTKAWETQYF
TRBJ2-5	-	TRBV27	TRBD1	TGTGCCAGCAGTCCCTCGGACAGGGTTGAGACCCAGTACTTC	CASSPSDRVETQYF
TRBJ1-1	few	TRBV29-1	-	TGCAGCGCTGGAAAGGAGGTCGCTGAAGCTTTCTTT	CSAGKEVAEAFF
TRBJ2-2	many	TRBV29-1	-	TGCAGCGTTGCCTTGGCAGCCGATACCGGGGAGCTGTTTTTT	CSVALAADTGELFF
TRBJ1-5	many	TRBV10-3	TRBD1	TGTGCCATCAGCGCCGGGACAGGTCGTATTGGCAATCAGCCCCAGCATTTT	CAISAGTGRIGNQPQHF
TRBJ1-1	-	TRBV10-3	-	TGTGCCAGTCAAGGGGGGGTAAACACTGAAGCTTTCTTT	CASQGGVNTEAFF
TRBJ1-1	many	TRBV12-3/TRBV12-4	-	TGTGCCAGCAGTACGGTGGGTAACACTGAAGCTTTCTTT	CASSTVGNTEAFF
TRBJ1-2	-	TRBV12-3/TRBV12-4	-	TGTGCCAGCAGCCCGGGGAGGGTGGGAGGCTACACCTTC	CASSPGRVGGYTF
TRBJ1-6	-	TRBV14	TRBD1	TGTGCCAGCAGCCCCAGACAGGGGAGTAATTCACCCCTCCACTTT	CASSPRQGSNSPLHF
TRBJ2-1	few	TRBV20-1	-	TGCAGTGCTAGAGGTCGGCGACGCACCAATGAGCAGTTCTTC	CSARGRRRTNEQFF
TRBJ2-3	-	TRBV3-1	-	TGTGCCAGCAGCCAAAGGTCTTACCTCACAGATACGCAGTATTTT	CASSQRSYLTDTQYF
TRBJ2-5	few	TRBV6-5	-	TGTGCCAGCAGTTACCTAGTGGGGGCCACGCAAGAGACCCAGTACTTC	CASSYLVGATQETQYF
TRBJ2-1	few	TRBV7-2	TRBD2	TGTGCCAGCAGCCTCGTAACTAGCGCCATCTACAATGAGCAGTTCTTC	CASSLVTSAIYNEQFF
TRBJ2-3	-	TRBV7-2	-	TGTGCCAGCAGCTCCGACTGGCTATTGGATACGCAGTATTTT	CASSSDWLLDTQYF
TRBJ2-5	many	TRBV29-1	-	TGCAGCGTTGGAACTCGGGAGACCCAGTACTTC	CSVGTRETQYF
TRBJ1-2	-	TRBV6-1	-	TGTGCCAGCAGTGAAGCGGCTGGTAGAAAGGGCTACACCTTC	CASSEAAGRKGYTF
TRBJ2-1	few	TRBV29-1	-	TGCAGCGTCAACCCTATACTAGTATTCGACAATGAGCAGTTCTTC	CSVNPILVFDNEQFF
TRBJ2-1	few	TRBV20-1	TRBD2	TGCAGTGCCCCAGCGGGAGGGCCCCTTGAGCAGTTCTTC	CSAPAGGPLEQFF
TRBJ2-3	many	TRBV24-1	-	TGTGCCACCAGTGATTTCGGGACCCCGGGGGAGGATACGCAGTATTTT	CATSDFGTPGEDTQYF
TRBJ2-5	-	TRBV28	-	TGTGCCAGCAGTCCACCCGGTCGGTACCAAAAGACCCAGTACTTC	CASSPPGRYQKTQYF
TRBJ2-2	-	TRBV12-3/TRBV12-4	-	TGTGCCAGCAGTTTGAGGGGCAGGGCGATCGGGGAGCTGTTTTTT	CASSLRGRAIGELFF
TRBJ2-1	many	TRBV5-5	-	TGTGCCAGCAGCCCGAGAATCGAGAAGAATGAGCAGTTCTTC	CASSPRIEKNEQFF
TRBJ2-1	few	TRBV29-1	TRBD1	TGCAGCGTTTTGAGGACAGGGCATGAGCAGTTCTTC	CSVLRTGHEQFF
TRBJ2-5	-	TRBV6-2/TRBV6-3	TRBD2	TGTGCCAGCAGCTCAGCGGGAGTGGGAGAGACCCAGTACTTC	CASSSAGVGETQYF
TRBJ2-5	-	TRBV2	-	TGTGCCAGCAGTGTGGGGGTGCCTCAAGAGACCCAGTACTTC	CASSVGVPQETQYF
TRBJ2-1	few	TRBV5-1	TRBD2	TGCGCCAGCAGGGCCCCCCTAGCGGGCAATGAGCAGTTCTTC	CASRAPLAGNEQFF
TRBJ2-5	many	TRBV15	-	TGTGCCACCAGCAGAGATCGCAGGGAGCAGACCCAGTACTTC	CATSRDRREQTQYF
TRBJ2-7	-	TRBV7-2	TRBD1	TGTGCCAGCAGCTTAGTCGGGACAGGGGACGAGCAGTACTTC	CASSLVGTGDEQYF
TRBJ1-3	-	TRBV12-3/TRBV12-4	-	TGTGCCAGCAGTACCACCAGAGGTGGAAACACCATATATTTT	CASSTTRGGNTIYF
TRBJ2-1	-	TRBV7-9	-	TGTGCCAGCAGCTTAGGGGCGTCGCTGATCTCTGGGCAGTTCTTC	CASSLGASLISGQFF
TRBJ1-1	few	TRBV7-2	TRBD1	TGTGCCAGCAGCTTAGAGGACAGGGGGGTACTCACTGAAGCTTTCTTT	CASSLEDRGVLTEAFF
TRBJ2-2	many	TRBV9	-	TGTGCCAGCAGCGTAGGCGGGTCGAACACCGGGGAGCTGTTTTTT	CASSVGGSNTGELFF